This TCR beta chain was sequenced for a study of early T cells in non-severe SARS-CoV-2 infection. Study-wide results and limits: Private and CD4 specificities were missed by VDJdb matching, which favored anti-spike CD8 responses.

One entry per CDR3 protein results from TCRdb running MiXCR on the 5' RACE reads. The data contain roughly 80,000 distinct CDR3 sequences, about 9.6% of them singletons. This clonotype was detected many times. The antigen remains undetermined. Germline V gene sequence: CDR1 KGHSH, CDR2 LQKENI. The CDR3 contains 18 residues. Losses at the gene ends were 4 bases for V and 4 bases for J; bases not matched to a gene: 18. The source is an adult who was a healthcare worker with PCR-confirmed SARS-CoV-2 infection or an uninfected control (not recorded which). This chain connects TRBV18 to TRBJ1-1; TRBD1 matches 7 bases. The specimen was whole blood. The CDR3 DNA is TGTGCCAGCTCACAACTGGGACAGAGATTAGGGTTCAGCACTGAAGCTTTCTTT. It codes for CASSQLGQRLGFSTEAFF. Full variable domain (remainder filled in from reference TRBV18 and TRBJ1-1): NAGVMQNPRHLVRRRGQEARLRCSPMKGHSHVYWYRQLPEEGLKFMVYLQKENIIDESGMPKERFSAEFPKEGPSILRIQQVVRGDSAAYFCASSQLGQRLGFSTEAFFGQGTRLTVV.